The sequence of this T cell receptor (beta chain) was determined in a study of memory B cells and T cells in multiple sclerosis. After stimulus-free culture, autoproliferating CFSE-dim and non-proliferating CFSE-high T cells were sequenced separately. Pooled replicate wells came from around 5x10^7 CFSE-labeled PBMCs cultured 7 days without stimulus. PBMCs were labeled with around 0.5 uM CFSE and cultured without exogenous stimuli. The table came from immunoSEQ multiplex PCR; TCRdb's copy has only in-frame clones and leaves some out. This table has roughly 12,000 clones, roughly four fifths appearing once. Study-level points and caveats: Compartments had unequal clone-set sizes, affecting shared clonotype counts.

Losses at the gene ends were 4 bases for V and 2 bases for J; bases not matched to a gene: 4. CDR3 size: 15 residues. Germline lookup yields CDR1 SGHRS and CDR2 YFSETQ. Note on this clone: Its matching antigen is unknown.

Sequencing was performed on PBMCs from blood kept in culture. This receptor was taken from a human donor with multiple sclerosis. J is TRBJ2-2 and V is TRBV5-1, with 8 bases aligning to TRBD1. The CDR3, as DNA: TGCGCCAGCAGCCCCCAGGGGGCTAACACCGGGGAGCTGTTTTTT. Translating it yields CASSPQGANTGELFF.